Listed here are 16 T cell receptor beta chains from one sample, sequenced in a study of post-analysis software for immune sequencing data. Study conclusions and caveats: The five TRBV segments detected at higher frequency in patients than in controls included TRBV5-6, TRBV5-1 and TRBV20-1.

Sequencing libraries made from TCR beta cDNA carried unique molecular identifiers. MiXCR was run by TCRdb on the PCR reads, yielding one entry per CDR3 protein. The sample includes 400,000 to 500,000 distinct CDR3 sequences, more than 30% of them seen just once. Antigens for these TCRs are unknown. The sample taken for sequencing was blood. These receptors were obtained from a girl aged 2-10 years with multiple sclerosis.

The chain combines TRBV20-1 with TRBJ1-1; tentatively, D is TRBD1 (5 bases). CDR3 length equals 14 residues. Per the germline V gene, CDR1 is DFQATT and CDR2 is SNEGSKA (reference sequence). V shed 0 bases and J shed 5 bases, with 13 bases lying between them. Here the CDR3 reads CSARDTGVLTEAFF. Written as DNA, the CDR3 is TGCAGTGCTAGAGATACGGGGGTATTAACTGAAGCTTTCTTT.

V is TRBV10-3 and J is TRBJ2-3, with TRBD2 matching 11 bases. There are 14 residues in the CDR3. Per germline, CDR1 ENHRY and CDR2 SYGVKD. V shed 6 bases and J 9 bases; nucleotides not matched to a gene: 8. The CDR3 sequence: CAISLASGRRTQYF. The CDR3 DNA follows: TGTGCCATCAGCTTGGCTAGCGGGAGGCGGACGCAGTATTTT.

The chain employs TRBV5-6 and TRBJ2-6; 12 bases are a match to TRBD1. The CDR3 spans 18 residues. Trimming cost V 0 bases and J 3 bases; bases outside gene matches: 4. CDR1 is SGHDT, CDR2 YYEEEE, per germline. The CDR3 loop reads CASSLGDRGLVGANVLTF. The DNA for the CDR3 is TGTGCCAGCAGCTTGGGGGACAGGGGGCTTGTTGGGGCCAACGTCCTGACTTTC.

The chain uses TRBV11-1 and TRBJ2-7, with 8 nucleotides matching TRBD2. This CDR3 is 17 amino acids long. The germline CDR1 and CDR2 sequences are SGHAT and FQDESV (reference sequence). V shed 3 bases, J shed 0 bases, and the junction held 10 bases outside the gene matches. Here the CDR3 reads CASSLNSGAVDSYEQYF. The CDR3 DNA reads TGTGCCAGCAGCTTGAATAGCGGGGCCGTTGACTCCTACGAGCAGTACTTC. The entire variable domain, with the rest obtained from reference TRBV11-1 and TRBJ2-7, is as follows: EAEVAQSPRYKITEKSQAVAFWCDPISGHATLYWYRQILGQGPELLVQFQDESVVDDSQLPKDRFSAERLKGVDSTLKIQPAELGDSAMYLCASSLNSGAVDSYEQYFGPGTRLTVT.

The rearrangement joins TRBV6-1 to TRBJ2-1; 9 bases fit TRBD2. The germline gives CDR1 MNHNS, CDR2 SASEGT. J gave up 8 bases and V 4 bases, and 3 bases lay outside the gene matches. This CDR3 spans 13 amino acids. The CDR3 loop reads CASSAGTSYEQFF. Here the CDR3 DNA reads TGTGCCAGCAGTGCTGGGACTAGCTATGAGCAGTTCTTC.

This clonotype was counted ten times or more. V gene TRBV7-7 combines with J gene TRBJ2-7; perhaps D is TRBD1 or TRBD2 (5 bases each). CDR1 and CDR2 (germline): SSHAT, FNYEAQ (reference sequence). Trimming took 5 bases from V and 2 from J, leaving 10 bases between them. CDR3 length: 13 residues. CDR3 amino acids: CASSIGGAYEQYF. The CDR3 DNA reads as TGTGCCAGCAGCATTGGGGGAGCCTACGAGCAGTACTTC.

In its sample, this clonotype was seen a few times. The chain joins TRBV28 to TRBJ2-7; no clear D. Germline CDR1 reads MDHEN; CDR2 reads SYDVKM. This CDR3 spans 15 amino acids. Trimming shortened V by 2 bases and J by 2 bases, and 13 bases separated the two germline ends. The DNA for the CDR3 is TGTGCCAGCAGTTTAGCGCTTATGACTGCCTACGAGCAGTACTTC. This translates into CASSLALMTAYEQYF.

This clonotype was recorded a few times. The chain employs TRBV5-1 and TRBJ1-2; 7 nucleotides align to TRBD1. The V gene's germline CDR1 is SGHRS and CDR2 YFSETQ. The V gene end was trimmed by 4 bases and the J gene end by 3 bases; junction bases not matched to a gene: 3. This CDR3 has 13 amino acids. CDR3 coding DNA: TGCGCCAGCAGCGCCACAGGGGACTATGGCTACACCTTC. Translating it yields CASSATGDYGYTF.

The chain recombines TRBV7-2 with TRBJ1-2; D remains ambiguous. The CDR3 is made up of 15 amino acids. The germline gives CDR1 SGHTA, CDR2 FQGNSA. V shed 5 bases and J shed 0 bases, with 13 bases lying between them. The CDR3 DNA is TGTGCCAGCAGCATCCGGGCCCGCTCTAACTATGGCTACACCTTC. Translation gives CASSIRARSNYGYTF.

This chain links TRBV3-1 with TRBJ1-2; the D is unclear. The CDR3 is 16 amino acids. V lost 1 base and J lost 5, with 17 bases in between. The germline V gene encodes CDR1 LGHDT and CDR2 YNNKEL (reference sequence). This CDR3 is CASSQATIPAPYGYTF. The CDR3 region has the DNA TGTGCCAGCAGCCAAGCCACCATCCCTGCACCGTATGGCTACACCTTC.

The V and J genes are TRBV6-6 and TRBJ2-7; 8 bases are shared with TRBD2. CDR1 is MNHNY and CDR2 is SVGAGI in the germline V gene (reference sequence). The V segment lost 7 bases and the J segment 4 bases; nucleotides outside the gene matches: 6. This CDR3 contains 13 residues. CDR3 loop: CASNPGGGYEQYF. CDR3 DNA: TGTGCCAGCAACCCGGGAGGGGGTTACGAGCAGTACTTC.

This clonotype was seen more than once but under ten times. The V gene is TRBV4-3, the J gene TRBJ1-5; D may be TRBD1 (6 bases). CDR1 and CDR2 (germline): LGHNA, YSLEER. The CDR3 length is 16 residues. The V end lost 0 bases, the J end lost 2 bases, and 11 bases lay between the germline ends. DNA of the CDR3: TGCGCCAGCAGCCAAGATTGGGGGGCGCGCAATCAGCCCCAGCATTTT. Translating it yields CASSQDWGARNQPQHF.

This clonotype was recorded at least ten times. V and J are TRBV10-2 and TRBJ1-2; 7 bases fit TRBD1. The germline V gene encodes CDR1 WSHSY and CDR2 SAAADI. V trimming: 7 bases; J trimming: 8 bases; junction bases outside the gene matches: 10. The CDR3 totals 13 residues. In DNA form, the CDR3 reads TGCGCCAGCAAATCAACAGGGGCCGGAGGCTACACCTTC. This gives the protein CASKSTGAGGYTF.

A few counts support this clonotype. CDR3 region: CAISDEPGTGGSYNEQFF. CDR3 coding DNA: TGTGCCATCAGTGACGAACCCGGGACAGGGGGATCCTACAATGAGCAGTTCTTC. The rearrangement uses TRBV10-3 and TRBJ2-1, with 11 bases fitting TRBD1. The V gene end was trimmed by 3 bases and the J gene end by 1 base; junction bases not matched to a gene: 8. CDR1 ENHRY and CDR2 SYGVKD come from the germline V gene. This CDR3 contains 18 residues.

In this sample, this clonotype turned up a few times. The CDR3 reads CASSSRWERAPNRKETQYF. The CDR3 nucleotides read TGTGCCAGCAGTTCGCGTTGGGAGAGGGCCCCAAATCGCAAAGAGACCCAGTACTTC. V is TRBV28 and J is TRBJ2-5; D is perhaps TRBD2 (5 bases). V dropped 4 bases and J dropped 3 bases, with 27 bases sitting between them. Germline V CDR1 and CDR2: MDHEN, SYDVKM. The CDR3 spans 19 residues.

This clonotype was seen more than once but under ten times. The chain couples TRBV3-1 to TRBJ1-2; the D gene is possibly TRBD1 (6 bases). In germline, CDR1 is LGHDT, CDR2 YNNKEL (reference sequence). The CDR3 length is 15 residues. Trimming left V 0 bases short and J 3 bases short, with 11 bases between. The CDR3 DNA is TGTGCCAGCAGCCAAGAAAACAGGGCCCACTATGGCTACACCTTC. This encodes CASSQENRAHYGYTF.